The 28 T cell receptor beta chains below were found in one sample sequenced in a study of T cell responses to AZD1222 COVID-19 vaccine. TCRdb's table, derived via immunoSEQ multiplex PCR, lists solely in-frame clones and lacks some. The top ten clones hold 0.5% to 0.7% of a sample with about 260,000 clones, approximately 95% of them seen once. Sequencing used peripheral blood, obtained on day 0 of AZD1222 vaccination. The receptor set was obtained from an adult in good health.

The chain uses TRBV5-1 and TRBJ1-2, with 9 bases fitting TRBD1. Germline lookup yields CDR1 SGHRS and CDR2 YFSETQ. The CDR3 runs to 16 residues. The V segment lost 4 bases and the J segment 2 bases; nucleotides outside the gene matches: 9. Written as DNA, the CDR3 is TGCGCCAGCAGCCCCGGGACAGGGCTGTCAAACTATGGCTACACCTTC. Its translation: CASSPGTGLSNYGYTF.

The chain combines TRBV3-1 (or the pseudogene TRBV3-2) with TRBJ2-3; D call uncertain. Germline-derived CDR1 and CDR2 are LGHDT and YNNKEL (reference sequence). The length of the CDR3 is 15 residues. With 4 bases removed from V and 1 base from J, the gap between germline ends came to 12 bases. The CDR3: CASSLTWAGTDTQYF. Written as DNA, the CDR3 is TGTGCCAGCAGCCTAACCTGGGCGGGCACAGATACGCAGTATTTT.

The CDR3 region is CASSPTMVEKLFF. The CDR3 nucleotides are TGTGCCAGCTCACCAACAATGGTGGAAAAACTGTTTTTT. The V call is TRBV18, the J call TRBJ1-4; D remains ambiguous. This CDR3 spans 13 amino acids. V lost 2 bases to trimming and J lost 8 bases, with 9 bases between them. Germline V gene sequence: CDR1 KGHSH, CDR2 LQKENI.

The rearrangement joins TRBV5-6 to TRBJ1-4; D is unresolved. Trimming left V 2 bases short and J 0 bases short, with 5 bases between. This CDR3 region has 14 residues. Germline lookup yields CDR1 SGHDT and CDR2 YYEEEE. CDR3 coding DNA: TGTGCCAGCAGCTTTTTGTCAACTAATGAAAAACTGTTTTTT. Its translation: CASSFLSTNEKLFF.

The chain couples TRBV2 to TRBJ2-2, with 7 bases aligning to TRBD1. V lost 1 base, J lost 8 bases, and 4 bases stayed unmatched. Germline CDR1 is SNHLY and CDR2 is FYNNEI. This CDR3 has 14 residues. The chain's CDR3 is CASSEGQGWGELFF. In DNA form, the CDR3 reads TGTGCCAGCAGTGAAGGACAGGGCTGGGGGGAGCTGTTTTTT. Using reference TRBV2 and TRBJ2-2 for the parts outside the CDR3, the full variable domain is EPEVTQTPSHQVTQMGQEVILRCVPISNHLYFYWYRQILGQKVEFLVSFYNNEISEKSEIFDDQFSVERPDGSNFTLKIRSTKLEDSAMYFCASSEGQGWGELFFGEGSRLTVL.

The chain combines TRBV7-2 with TRBJ2-2; D not resolved. The germline gives CDR1 SGHTA, CDR2 FQGNSA. CDR3 size: 15 residues. Trimming pared 0 bases from V and 4 bases from J, leaving 9 bases between. The CDR3 DNA reads TGTGCCAGCAGCTTAGCGGGCCCTGGCACCGGGGAGCTGTTTTTT. Translating it yields CASSLAGPGTGELFF.

The rearrangement uses TRBV6-5 and TRBJ1-5; TRBD1 is a possible D gene (5 bases). Germline CDR1 reads MNHEY; CDR2 reads SVGAGI. The CDR3 covers 13 residues. V was pared by 6 bases and J by 2 bases, with 8 bases between. CDR3: CASSQGRNQPQHF. The CDR3 DNA reads TGTGCCAGCAGCCAGGGTCGCAATCAGCCCCAGCATTTT.

The chain has TRBV4-1 and TRBJ2-3; a weak D match, TRBD2 (5 bases). Trimming shortened V by 5 bases and J by 11 bases, and 11 bases separated the two germline ends. The germline CDR1 and CDR2 sequences are MGHRA and YSYEKL. The CDR3 spans 11 residues. This CDR3 reads CASSGGSVQYF. The CDR3 region has the DNA TGCGCCAGCAGCGGAGGAAGCGTGCAGTATTTT.

CDR3 amino acids: CASSQDWSYEQYF. CDR3 coding DNA: TGCGCCAGCAGCCAAGATTGGAGCTACGAGCAGTACTTC. This chain uses TRBV4-3 with TRBJ2-7; no definite D call. Germline CDR1 LGHNA, CDR2 YSLEER. Trimming pared 0 bases from V and 3 bases from J, leaving 6 bases between. CDR3 length: 13 amino acids.

The gene calls are TRBV18 and TRBJ1-1, with 7 nucleotides matching TRBD1. The ends lost 5 bases at V and 0 bases at J; junction bases unmatched: 9. The CDR3 spans 16 residues. The V gene's germline CDR1 is KGHSH and CDR2 LQKENI. CDR3 DNA sequence: TGTGCCAGCTCAAAGGGAACAGGGGCGATGAACACTGAAGCTTTCTTT. It codes for CASSKGTGAMNTEAFF.

The chain is built from TRBV7-2 and TRBJ2-7, with a weak D call TRBD2 (6 bases). The germline V and J ends were trimmed by 2 bases and 1 base, with 9 bases remaining between them. Germline loops: CDR1 SGHTA, CDR2 FQGNSA. The CDR3 totals 14 residues. The CDR3 nucleotides read TGTGCCAGCAGCTTAACGGGAGCGTCCTACGAGCAGTACTTC. It encodes CASSLTGASYEQYF.

Concerning this clone: Other DNA variants within this sample encode the same CDR3. This chain joins TRBV28 and TRBJ1-2; 9 bases align to TRBD1. The CDR3 extends over 13 amino acids. The germline V gene has CDR1 MDHEN and CDR2 SYDVKM. Trimming removed 5 bases from V and 7 bases from J; junction bases left unmatched: 5. The CDR3 reads CASSLGQGLGYTF. CDR3 in DNA: TGTGCCAGCAGTCTAGGACAGGGGCTTGGCTACACCTTC.

This clone was seen once. The chain carries TRBV20-1 and TRBJ1-2, with D hard to call. Germline V gene lookup returns CDR1 DFQATT and CDR2 SNEGSKA (reference sequence). V gave up 6 bases and J gave up 13 bases, with 18 bases separating them. This CDR3 contains 11 residues. The CDR3 DNA reads TGCAGTGCCAAGGGATCCTTCGCTTCCACCTTC. Its translation: CSAKGSFASTF.

J is TRBJ1-4 and V is TRBV7-4; 7 bases map to TRBD1. With 2 bases clipped from V and 4 bases from J, the junction kept 10 bases outside the gene matches. CDR3 length: 17 amino acids. CDR1 and CDR2 (germline): SGHVT, SQSDAQ. CDR3 in amino acids: CASSLRAPTGCNEKLFF. CDR3 coding DNA: TGTGCCAGCAGCTTACGAGCCCCGACAGGGTGTAATGAAAAACTGTTTTTT.

CDR3 nucleotides: TGTGCCAGCAGACCAGACGCCGGGGAGCTGTTTTTT. Translating gives CASRPDAGELFF. The V call is TRBV27, the J call TRBJ2-2; D is ambiguous. CDR1 MNHEY and CDR2 SMNVEV come from the germline V gene (reference sequence). The CDR3 is 12 amino acids. V was clipped by 6 bases and J by 6 bases, with 8 bases between them.

This CDR3 is CASSRQGSGNTIYF. The CDR3 DNA reads TGTGCCAGCAGTCGACAGGGTTCTGGAAACACCATATATTTT. The rearrangement links TRBV27 to TRBJ1-3; 7 bases match TRBD1. Per germline, CDR1 MNHEY and CDR2 SMNVEV (reference sequence). The V and J ends lost 5 bases and 1 base, in that order; junction bases with no gene match: 2. The CDR3 sequence is 14 residues long.

The rearrangement joins TRBV3-1 (or the pseudogene TRBV3-2) to TRBJ1-2; D not resolved. CDR3 length: 15 residues. Germline assignment: CDR1 LGHDT and CDR2 YNNKEL (reference sequence). The ends were cut back, 3 bases at V and 2 bases at J, with 13 bases in the middle. CDR3 nucleotide sequence: TGTGCCAGCAGCCACACCCCCGGGGTGAACTATGGCTACACCTTC. Translating it yields CASSHTPGVNYGYTF.

This sequence joins TRBV7-9 and TRBJ2-2, with 8 bases matching TRBD2. Germline CDR1 reads SEHNR; CDR2 reads FQNEAQ (reference sequence). The CDR3 loop spans 15 amino acids. Unmatched junction bases numbered 8, after V lost 5 bases and J lost 6 bases. This CDR3 is CASSPGTGGPGELFF. CDR3 DNA: TGTGCCAGCAGCCCCGGAACGGGAGGGCCCGGGGAGCTGTTTTTT. The entire variable domain, with the rest obtained from reference TRBV7-9 and TRBJ2-2, is as follows: DTGVSQNPRHKITKRGQNVTFRCDPISEHNRLYWYRQTLGQGPEFLTYFQNEAQLEKSRLLSDRFSAERPKGSFSTLEIQRTEQGDSAMYLCASSPGTGGPGELFFGEGSRLTVL.

This clone was counted once. V usage is TRBV2 and J usage is TRBJ1-1; 7 bases are a match to TRBD1. Germline CDR1 reads SNHLY; CDR2 reads FYNNEI. Losses at the gene ends were 6 bases for V and 2 bases for J; bases not matched to a gene: 6. The CDR3 is 14 amino acids. The CDR3 spells CASRSYRGNTEAFF. The CDR3 nucleotides are TGTGCCAGCAGGAGCTACAGGGGAAACACTGAAGCTTTCTTT.

The chain employs TRBV5-1 and TRBJ1-3, with TRBD1 as a possible D gene (5 bases). Germline V gene sequence: CDR1 SGHRS, CDR2 YFSETQ. The CDR3 consists of 14 residues. Trimming shortened V by 1 base and J by 2 bases, and 7 bases separated the two germline ends. CDR3 sequence (DNA): TGCGCCAGCAGCTTGAGACAGCCTGGAAACACCATATATTTT. Its translation is CASSLRQPGNTIYF.

There are a few counts of this clone. The CDR3 DNA is TGTGCCAGCAGCTTGGGCCCAGGGAACAACTATGGCTACACCTTC. Encoded protein: CASSLGPGNNYGYTF. The chain employs TRBV5-6 and TRBJ1-2; maybe TRBD1 (5 bases). The germline gives CDR1 SGHDT, CDR2 YYEEEE. This CDR3 comprises 15 residues. Between the trimmed V and J ends, which lost 0 bases and 2 bases, there was a span of 11 bases.

Here the CDR3 DNA reads TGTGCCAGCAGCACGACTCCGGGGTCCAAAAACATTCAGTACTTC. Its translation: CASSTTPGSKNIQYF. The V gene is TRBV9, the J gene TRBJ2-4; perhaps TRBD2 as D (5 bases). The CDR3 is 15 amino acids. Trimming took 4 bases from V and 2 from J, leaving 13 bases between them. The germline V gene encodes CDR1 SGDLS and CDR2 YYNGEE.

The genes are TRBV5-6 and TRBJ1-5; D is unclear. The CDR3 is 14 residues long. The V end lost 1 base, the J end lost 1 base, and 6 bases lay between the germline ends. The germline V gene encodes CDR1 SGHDT and CDR2 YYEEEE. The CDR3 here is CASSLSASNQPQHF. The CDR3, as DNA: TGTGCCAGCAGCTTGTCAGCGAGCAATCAGCCCCAGCATTTT.

The rearrangement links TRBV28 to TRBJ1-2; possibly TRBD1 for D (6 bases). The germline CDR1 and CDR2 sequences are MDHEN and SYDVKM. This CDR3 comprises 15 residues. V lost 4 bases and J 5 bases, leaving 17 bases between the germline ends. CDR3 protein: CASSSGQPGRYGYTF. Written as DNA, the CDR3 is TGTGCCAGCAGTTCAGGACAGCCGGGCCGGTATGGCTACACCTTC.

The CDR3 protein is CASSLWGFQGANNEQFF. The DNA for the CDR3 is TGTGCCAGCAGTTTATGGGGCTTCCAGGGGGCTAACAATGAGCAGTTCTTC. The chain uses TRBV28 and TRBJ2-1; 8 bases align to TRBD1. There are 17 residues in the CDR3. The ends lost 0 bases at V and 5 bases at J; junction bases unmatched: 9. The germline gives CDR1 MDHEN, CDR2 SYDVKM.

This chain's CDR3 is CASSMGGRVATQYF. The DNA of the CDR3 is TGTGCCAGTAGTATGGGGGGCCGGGTGGCGACGCAGTATTTT. The chain has TRBV19 and TRBJ2-3; the D gene could be TRBD1 or TRBD2 (6 bases each). The ends were cut back, 3 bases at V and 9 bases at J, with 16 bases in the middle. The CDR3 has 14 residues. Per germline, CDR1 LNHDA and CDR2 SQIVND (reference sequence). Supplemented by reference TRBV19 and TRBJ2-3, the full variable domain reads DGGITQSPKYLFRKEGQNVTLSCEQNLNHDAMYWYRQDPGQGLRLIYYSQIVNDFQKGDIAEGYSVSREKKESFPLTVTSAQKNPTAFYLCASSMGGRVATQYFGPGTRLTVL.

The chain has TRBV13 and TRBJ2-7; D is unresolved. The CDR3 extends over 13 amino acids. V was trimmed by 5 bases and J by 3 bases, leaving 11 bases between them. Germline V gene data show CDR1 as PRHDT and CDR2 as FYEKMQ (reference sequence). CDR3 in amino acids: CASSPPAGYEQYF. CDR3 sequence (DNA): TGTGCCAGCAGCCCCCCGGCAGGCTACGAGCAGTACTTC.

V usage is TRBV21-1 and J usage is TRBJ2-2; the table assigns TRBD2, which was not confirmed against the DNA. TRBV21-1 is an annotated pseudogene. The CDR3 sequence is 15 residues long. The CDR3 here is CASRTAERETGELFF. The CDR3 nucleotides read TGTGCCAGCAGGACAGCGGAGCGGGAAACCGGGGAGCTGTTTTTT.